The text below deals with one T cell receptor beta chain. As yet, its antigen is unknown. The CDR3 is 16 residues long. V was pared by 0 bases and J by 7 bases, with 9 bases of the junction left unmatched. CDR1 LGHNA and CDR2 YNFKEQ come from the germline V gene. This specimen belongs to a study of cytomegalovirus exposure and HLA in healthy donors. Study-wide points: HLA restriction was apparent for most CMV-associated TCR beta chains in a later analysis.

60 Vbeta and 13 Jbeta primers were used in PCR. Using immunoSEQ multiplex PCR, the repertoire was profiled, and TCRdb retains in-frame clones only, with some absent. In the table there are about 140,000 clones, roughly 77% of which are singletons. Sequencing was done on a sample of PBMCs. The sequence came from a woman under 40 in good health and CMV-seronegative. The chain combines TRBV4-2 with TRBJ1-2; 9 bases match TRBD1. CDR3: CASSQERTGDLLGYTF. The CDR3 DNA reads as TGTGCCAGCAGCCAAGAAAGGACAGGGGACCTTCTTGGCTACACCTTC.